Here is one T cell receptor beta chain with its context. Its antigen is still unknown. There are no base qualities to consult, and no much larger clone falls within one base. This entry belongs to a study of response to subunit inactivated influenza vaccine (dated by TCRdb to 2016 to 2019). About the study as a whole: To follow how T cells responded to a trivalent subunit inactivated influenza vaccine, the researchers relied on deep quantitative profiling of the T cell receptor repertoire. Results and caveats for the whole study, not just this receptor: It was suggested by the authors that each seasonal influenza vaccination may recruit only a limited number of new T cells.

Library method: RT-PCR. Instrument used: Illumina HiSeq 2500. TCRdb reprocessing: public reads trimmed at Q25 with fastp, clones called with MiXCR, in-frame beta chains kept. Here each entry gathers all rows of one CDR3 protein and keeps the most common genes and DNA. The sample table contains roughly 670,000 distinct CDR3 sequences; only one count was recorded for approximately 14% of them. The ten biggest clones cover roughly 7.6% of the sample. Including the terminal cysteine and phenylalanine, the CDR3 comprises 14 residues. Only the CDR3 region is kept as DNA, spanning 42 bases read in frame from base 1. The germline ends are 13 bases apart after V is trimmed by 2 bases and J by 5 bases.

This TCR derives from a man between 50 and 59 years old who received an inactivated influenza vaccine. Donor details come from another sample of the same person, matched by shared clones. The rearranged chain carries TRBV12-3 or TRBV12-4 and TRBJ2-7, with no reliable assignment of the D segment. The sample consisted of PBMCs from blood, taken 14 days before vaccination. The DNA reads TGTGCCAGCAGTTTAATCCCCCGAATGGACGAGCAGTACTTC. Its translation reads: CASSLIPRMDEQYF.